This T cell receptor beta chain was recorded in a study of blood T cell repertoires in COVID-19. Per the authors' pipeline: Cell counts per sample came from amplifying reference gene primers. The repertoire was sequenced with immunoSEQ multiplex PCR; TCRdb's copy has only in-frame clones and lacks some. The V and J calls and clone size are taken from that table; D and trimming were inferred from the DNA. The sample contains about 250,000 clones, about four fifths of which appear only once. In germline, CDR1 is MNHEY, CDR2 SVGAGI. This CDR3 is 14 amino acids long. Trimming left V 2 bases short and J 1 base short, with 9 bases between.

The chain joins TRBV6-5 to TRBJ2-7; D is unresolved. Material for sequencing was peripheral blood. The origin of this receptor is a man older than 75 with acute or convalescent COVID-19. The CDR3 loop is CASSYRQDSYEQYF. CDR3 bases: TGTGCCAGCAGTTACCGTCAGGATTCCTACGAGCAGTACTTC.